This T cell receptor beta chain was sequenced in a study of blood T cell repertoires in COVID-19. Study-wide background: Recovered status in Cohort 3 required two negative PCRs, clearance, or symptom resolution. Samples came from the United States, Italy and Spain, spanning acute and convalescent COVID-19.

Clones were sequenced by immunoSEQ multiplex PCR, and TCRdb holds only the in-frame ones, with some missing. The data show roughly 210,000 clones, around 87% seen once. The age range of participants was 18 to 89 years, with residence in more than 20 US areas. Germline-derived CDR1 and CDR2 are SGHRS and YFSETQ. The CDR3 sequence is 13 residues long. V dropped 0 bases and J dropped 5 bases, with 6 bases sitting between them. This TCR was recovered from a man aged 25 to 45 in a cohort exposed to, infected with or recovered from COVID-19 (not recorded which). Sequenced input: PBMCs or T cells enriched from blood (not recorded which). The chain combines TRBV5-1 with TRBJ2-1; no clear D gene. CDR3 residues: CASSLVQDNEQFF. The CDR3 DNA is TGCGCCAGCAGCTTGGTTCAGGACAATGAGCAGTTCTTC.